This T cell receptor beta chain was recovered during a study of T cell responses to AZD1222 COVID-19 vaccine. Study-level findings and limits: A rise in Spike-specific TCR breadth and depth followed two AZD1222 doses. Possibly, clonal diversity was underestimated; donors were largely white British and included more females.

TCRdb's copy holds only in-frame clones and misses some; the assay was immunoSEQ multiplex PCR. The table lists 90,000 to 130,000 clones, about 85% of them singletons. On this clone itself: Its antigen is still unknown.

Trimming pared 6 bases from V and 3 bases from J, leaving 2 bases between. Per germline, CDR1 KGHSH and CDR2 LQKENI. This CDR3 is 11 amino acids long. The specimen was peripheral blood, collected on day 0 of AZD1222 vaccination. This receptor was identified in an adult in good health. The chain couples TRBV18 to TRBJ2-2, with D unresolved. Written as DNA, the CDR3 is TGTGCCAGCTCTTACACCGGGGAGCTGTTTTTT. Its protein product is CASSYTGELFF.